Presented here are 23 T cell receptor beta chains from one specimen sequenced in a study of blood T cell repertoires in COVID-19. The method was immunoSEQ multiplex PCR; TCRdb's version includes in-frame clones alone and lacks a portion of them. Altogether around 75,000 clones are present, less than 85% being singletons, with the ten largest covering 10% to 15%. Sequenced: peripheral blood. These receptors all stem from a man aged 50 to 60 with COVID-19, enrolled during active disease.

The rearrangement links TRBV27 to TRBJ2-7; 8 nucleotides align to TRBD2. J was trimmed by 6 bases and V by 6 bases; bases with no gene match: 13. Germline CDR1 MNHEY, CDR2 SMNVEV (reference sequence). The CDR3 extends over 15 amino acids. CDR3 nucleotides: TGTGCCAGCAGGGGGGCCGGGGCGGGGGGCGGCGAGCAGTACTTC. Amino acid sequence: CASRGAGAGGGEQYF.

This clone was picked up a small number of times. The chain links TRBV27 to TRBJ1-5; 12 positions match TRBD1. The CDR3 has 17 residues. From germline, CDR1 is MNHEY and CDR2 SMNVEV (reference sequence). J lost 7 bases, V lost 2 bases, and 9 bases had no gene match. This chain's CDR3 is CASSLGGTGGLRQPQHF. In nucleotides, the CDR3 is TGTGCCAGCAGTTTAGGCGGGACAGGGGGCCTTCGGCAGCCCCAGCATTTT.

This clone has only one observation. This chain connects TRBV4-1 to TRBJ2-4; 7 nucleotides agree with TRBD1. V dropped 4 bases and J dropped 2; count of bases not matched to a gene: 5. The CDR3 sequence is 15 residues long. CDR1 is MGHRA, CDR2 YSYEKL, per germline. This chain's CDR3 is CASSRLGQSKNIQYF. The CDR3 DNA reads as TGCGCCAGCAGCCGACTGGGACAGTCCAAAAACATTCAGTACTTC.

In its sample, this clone was seen a few times. This chain uses TRBV5-5 with TRBJ1-1; 7 bases map to TRBD1. Germline V lookup: CDR1 SGHKS, CDR2 YYEKEE (reference sequence). The CDR3 has 13 amino acids. V was clipped by 1 base and J by 4 bases; unmatched bases: 1. CDR3 nucleotides: TGTGCCAGCAGCTTGCAGGGGGGCACTGAAGCTTTCTTT. The encoded protein is CASSLQGGTEAFF.

This chain connects TRBV12-3 or TRBV12-4 to TRBJ1-1; D gene ambiguous. The CDR3 extends over 12 amino acids. Trimming left V 8 bases short and J 7 bases short, with 14 bases between. The CDR3 is CASLLMGDEAFF. As DNA, the CDR3 is TGTGCCAGCCTTCTGATGGGAGATGAAGCTTTCTTT.

The chain combines TRBV11-2 with TRBJ2-7; D is undetermined. CDR1 SGHAT and CDR2 FQNNGV come from the germline V gene. With 1 base removed from V and 2 bases from J, the gap between germline ends came to 12 bases. The CDR3 sequence is 15 residues long. DNA for the CDR3: TGTGCCAGCAGCTTAGTTCTCCGCGCGGCCTACGAGCAGTACTTC. The encoded protein is CASSLVLRAAYEQYF.

The chain uses TRBV4-2 and TRBJ2-1, with 9 bases identical to TRBD2. Germline CDR1 LGHNA, CDR2 YNFKEQ. CDR3 length: 15 residues. V was pared by 1 base and J by 10 bases, with 8 bases of the junction left unmatched. The CDR3 sequence is CASSQVLAGTKEQFF. The CDR3 DNA sequence: TGTGCCAGCAGCCAAGTGCTAGCGGGAACTAAAGAGCAGTTCTTC.

This clone was detected a few times. CDR3 sequence (DNA): TGTGCCAGCAGCTTCGATCGGGACAGTGAAGCTTTCTTT. Translation: CASSFDRDSEAFF. This chain connects TRBV5-4 to TRBJ1-1, with 7 bases that match TRBD1. J lost 7 bases, V lost 2 bases, and 5 bases had no gene match. There are 13 residues in the CDR3. Germline CDR1 reads SGHNT; CDR2 reads YYREEE (reference sequence).

The chain is built from TRBV20-1 and TRBJ2-5, with 8 bases fitting TRBD1. Germline V CDR1 and CDR2: DFQATT, SNEGSKA (reference sequence). The CDR3 spans 15 residues. Trimming cost V 3 bases and J 3 bases; bases outside gene matches: 9. CDR3 nucleotide sequence: TGCAGTGCTAGTTCCGGAGACAGGGGAAAAGAGACCCAGTACTTC. Amino acid sequence: CSASSGDRGKETQYF.

CDR3 sequence reads: CASGLGLYSPLHF. As DNA, the CDR3 is TGTGCTAGTGGTTTGGGACTTTATTCACCCCTCCACTTT. V is TRBV12-5 and J is TRBJ1-6; D unresolved. The CDR3 contains 13 residues. CDR1 is LGHNT and CDR2 is FRNRAP in the germline V gene. The ends were cut back, 1 base at V and 8 bases at J, with 6 bases in the middle.

Written as DNA, the CDR3 is TGTGCCAGCAGCCAAGATCGGCCAGGGGGCAGTGAGATCTATGGCTACACCTTC. As protein: CASSQDRPGGSEIYGYTF. The chain has TRBV3-1 (or the pseudogene TRBV3-2) and TRBJ1-2, with TRBD1 matching 8 bases. Per germline, CDR1 LGHDT and CDR2 YNNKEL (reference sequence). V gave up 0 bases and J gave up 4 bases; unmatched junction bases: 13. The CDR3 is 18 residues long.

The chain couples TRBV5-6 to TRBJ1-2; no clear D gene. Per the germline V gene, CDR1 is SGHDT and CDR2 is YYEEEE. The CDR3 consists of 16 residues. The germline V and J ends were trimmed by 0 bases and 5 bases, with 17 bases remaining between them. The CDR3 reads CASSLVNLDSRYGYTF. CDR3 bases: TGTGCCAGCAGCTTGGTGAACCTCGATAGTCGATATGGCTACACCTTC.

This chain links TRBV10-3 with TRBJ1-1; D is undetermined. The V gene's germline CDR1 is ENHRY and CDR2 SYGVKD. The CDR3 runs to 13 residues. Between the trimmed V and J ends, which lost 7 bases and 0 bases, there was a span of 9 bases. CDR3 coding DNA: TGTGCCATCAATTGGCAACTGAACACTGAAGCTTTCTTT. Translation: CAINWQLNTEAFF.

The V gene is TRBV10-3, the J gene TRBJ2-5; no clear D. V was clipped by 11 bases and J by 3 bases, with 13 bases between them. The CDR3 spans 12 residues. CDR1 is ENHRY, CDR2 SYGVKD, per germline. CDR3 amino acids: CASGAVEETQYF. The CDR3 DNA follows: TGTGCCTCGGGTGCCGTCGAAGAGACCCAGTACTTC.

This clone was counted a single time. The chain has TRBV6-6 and TRBJ1-5, with D uncertain. Trimming stripped 7 bases from V and 2 bases from J, with 12 bases between. The germline gives CDR1 MNHNY, CDR2 SVGAGI (reference sequence). This CDR3 has 14 amino acids. Here the CDR3 reads CASTDHGGNQPQHF. In DNA form, the CDR3 reads TGTGCCAGCACCGACCACGGGGGCAATCAGCCCCAGCATTTT.

The chain carries TRBV29-1 and TRBJ2-5; TRBD2 aligns across 8 bases. Germline CDR1 is SQVTM and CDR2 is ANQGSEA. Germline trimming cut 4 bases from V and 5 bases from J; bases unmatched to any gene: 6. This CDR3 has 13 residues. In DNA, the CDR3 is TGCAGCGTTGTCGGGGGGGCGCGGGAGACCCAGTACTTC. Amino acid sequence: CSVVGGARETQYF. Combining the CDR3 with reference TRBV29-1 and TRBJ2-5 gives the whole variable domain SAVISQKPSRDICQRGTSLTIQCQVDSQVTMMFWYRQQPGQSLTLIATANQGSEATYESGFVIDKFPISRPNLTFSTLTVSNMSPEDSSIYLCSVVGGARETQYFGPGTRLLVL.

The rearrangement uses TRBV6-5 and TRBJ2-1; possible D gene TRBD2, 6 bases. Per the germline V gene, CDR1 is MNHEY and CDR2 is SVGAGI. V was trimmed by 6 bases and J by 6 bases, leaving 12 bases between them. CDR3 length: 13 amino acids. CDR3 in DNA: TGTGCCAGCAGGGTTAGCGGACTCAATGAGCAGTTCTTC. Encoded protein: CASRVSGLNEQFF.

This rearrangement joins TRBV21-1 to TRBJ2-3; the D call TRBD2 from the table was never checked on the DNA. TRBV21-1 is annotated as a pseudogene. The CDR3 contains 16 residues. As DNA, the CDR3 is TGTGCCAGCAGGACTAGCGGGCCGCCCCGCACAGATACGCAGTATTTT. Protein: CASRTSGPPRTDTQYF.

The chain employs TRBV18 and TRBJ2-5, with TRBD2 matching 15 bases. Trimming at V came to 5 bases and at J to 5 bases, leaving 6 bases not matched to a gene. From germline, CDR1 is KGHSH and CDR2 LQKENI. The CDR3 is made up of 16 amino acids. Here the CDR3 reads CASSFGLAGGPETQYF. CDR3 DNA sequence: TGTGCCAGCTCATTCGGACTAGCGGGGGGGCCGGAGACCCAGTACTTC.

This rearrangement joins TRBV6-5 to TRBJ2-5; weak D call: TRBD2 (6 bases). The V gene's germline CDR1 is MNHEY and CDR2 SVGAGI. The V end lost 0 bases, the J end lost 4 bases, and 9 bases lay between the germline ends. The length of the CDR3 is 14 residues. CDR3 amino acids: CASSYSRRVETQYF. Here the CDR3 DNA reads TGTGCCAGCAGTTACTCGAGGAGGGTAGAGACCCAGTACTTC.

V usage is TRBV29-1 and J usage is TRBJ1-2; 7 bases fit TRBD1. The CDR3 has 13 amino acids. V lost 4 bases and J lost 4; bases outside the gene matches: 6. Looked up from germline, CDR1 is SQVTM and CDR2 is ANQGSEA. The DNA of the CDR3 is TGCAGCGTTGTAGACAGGGCCGTCTATGGCTACACCTTC. Translating gives CSVVDRAVYGYTF.

V gene TRBV6-5 combines with J gene TRBJ1-1; D not certain. V dropped 5 bases and J dropped 7 bases, with 20 bases sitting between them. The CDR3 runs 15 residues. Germline loops: CDR1 MNHEY, CDR2 SVGAGI. The DNA for the CDR3 is TGTGCCAGCAGTAAACGTGAGGTCGGGGAAAATGAAGCTTTCTTT. Translating gives CASSKREVGENEAFF.

The gene calls are TRBV13 and TRBJ2-7, with D possibly TRBD1 on 6 matching bases. Germline V gives CDR1 PRHDT, CDR2 FYEKMQ (reference sequence). V was cut by 3 bases and J by 4 bases, with 16 bases left in between. The CDR3 consists of 15 residues. CDR3 sequence (DNA): TGTGCCAGCAGCTTCCAGGGGCGCGGGTTTTACGAGCAGTACTTC. Its translation is CASSFQGRGFYEQYF.